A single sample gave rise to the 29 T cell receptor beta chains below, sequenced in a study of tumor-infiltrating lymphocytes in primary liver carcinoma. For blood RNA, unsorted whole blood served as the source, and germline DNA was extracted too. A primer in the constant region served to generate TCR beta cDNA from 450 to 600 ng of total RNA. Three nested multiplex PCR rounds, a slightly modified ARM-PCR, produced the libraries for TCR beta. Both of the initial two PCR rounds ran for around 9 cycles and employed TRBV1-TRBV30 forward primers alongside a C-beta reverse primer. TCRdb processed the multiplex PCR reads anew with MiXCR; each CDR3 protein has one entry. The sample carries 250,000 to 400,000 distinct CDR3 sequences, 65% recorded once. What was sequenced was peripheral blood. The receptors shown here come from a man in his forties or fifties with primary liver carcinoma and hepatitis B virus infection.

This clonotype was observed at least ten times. The CDR3 DNA reads as TGTGCCAGCAGCCAAGTCGGATCGAGCTCTGGGGCCAACGTCCTGACTTTC. The encoded protein is CASSQVGSSSGANVLTF. The rearrangement uses TRBV4-2 and TRBJ2-6; D is ambiguous. Trimming cost V 1 base and J 0 bases, with 10 bases left between them. The CDR3 consists of 17 residues. The V gene's germline CDR1 is LGHNA and CDR2 YNFKEQ.

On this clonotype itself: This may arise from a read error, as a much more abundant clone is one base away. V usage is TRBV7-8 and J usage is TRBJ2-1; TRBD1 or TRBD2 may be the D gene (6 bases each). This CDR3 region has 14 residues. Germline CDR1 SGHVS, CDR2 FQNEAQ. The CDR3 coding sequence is TGTGTCAGCAGCCAGGGGACTCGATTCCATGAGCAGTTCTTC. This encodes CVSSQGTRFHEQFF.

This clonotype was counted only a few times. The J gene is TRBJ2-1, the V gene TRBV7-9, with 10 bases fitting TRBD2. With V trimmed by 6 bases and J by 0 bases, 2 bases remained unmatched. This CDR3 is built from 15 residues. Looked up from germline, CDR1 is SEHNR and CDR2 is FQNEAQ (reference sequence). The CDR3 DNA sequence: TGTGCCAGCAGGGGACTAGCGAACTCCTACAATGAGCAGTTCTTC. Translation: CASRGLANSYNEQFF.

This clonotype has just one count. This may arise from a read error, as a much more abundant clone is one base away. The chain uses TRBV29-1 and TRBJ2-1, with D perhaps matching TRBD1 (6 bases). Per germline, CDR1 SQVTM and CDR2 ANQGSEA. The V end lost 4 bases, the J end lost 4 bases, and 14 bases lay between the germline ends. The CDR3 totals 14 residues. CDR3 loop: CSVGVGAVYNEQFF. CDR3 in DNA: TGCAGCGTTGGGGTGGGGGCGGTGTACAATGAGCAGTTCTTC.

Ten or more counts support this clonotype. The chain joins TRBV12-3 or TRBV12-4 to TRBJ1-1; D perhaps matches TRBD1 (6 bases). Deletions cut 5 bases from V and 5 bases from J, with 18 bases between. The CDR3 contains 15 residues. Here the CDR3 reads CASSARGLVKTEAFF. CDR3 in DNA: TGTGCCAGCAGTGCCAGGGGTCTCGTTAAAACTGAAGCTTTCTTT.

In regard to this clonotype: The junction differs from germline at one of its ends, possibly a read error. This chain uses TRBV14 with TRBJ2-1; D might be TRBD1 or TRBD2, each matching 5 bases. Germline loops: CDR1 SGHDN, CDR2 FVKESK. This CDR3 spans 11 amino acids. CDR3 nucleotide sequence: TGTGCCAGCTGCCACGAGGGGGAGCAGTTCTTC. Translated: CASCHEGEQFF. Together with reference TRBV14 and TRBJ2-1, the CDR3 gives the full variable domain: EAGVTQFPSHSVIEKGQTVTLRCDPISGHDNLYWYRRVMGKEIKFLLHFVKESKQDESGMPNNRFLAERTGGTYSTLKVQPAELEDSGVYFCASCHEGEQFFGPGTRLTVL.

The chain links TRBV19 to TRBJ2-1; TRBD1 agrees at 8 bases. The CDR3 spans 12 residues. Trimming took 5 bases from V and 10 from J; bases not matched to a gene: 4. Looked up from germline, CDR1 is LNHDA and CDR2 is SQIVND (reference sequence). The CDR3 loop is CASSHGQGEQFF. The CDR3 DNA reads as TGTGCCAGTAGTCATGGACAGGGAGAGCAGTTCTTC.

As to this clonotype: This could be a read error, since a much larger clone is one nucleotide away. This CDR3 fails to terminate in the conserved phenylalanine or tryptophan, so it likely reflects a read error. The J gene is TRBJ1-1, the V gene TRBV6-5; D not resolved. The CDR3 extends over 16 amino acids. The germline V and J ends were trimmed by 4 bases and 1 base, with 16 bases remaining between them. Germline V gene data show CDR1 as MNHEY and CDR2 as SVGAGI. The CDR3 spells CASSFRTAGSNTEAFI. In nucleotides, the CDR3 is TGTGCCAGCAGTTTCCGGACGGCCGGTTCGAACACTGAAGCTTTCATT.

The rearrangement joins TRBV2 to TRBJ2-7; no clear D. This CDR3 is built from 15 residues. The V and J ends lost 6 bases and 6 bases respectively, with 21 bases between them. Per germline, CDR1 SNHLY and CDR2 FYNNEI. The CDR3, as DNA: TGTGCCAGCAGCAACACCGGGCCTACCGCCAGCGAGCAGTACTTC. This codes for CASSNTGPTASEQYF.

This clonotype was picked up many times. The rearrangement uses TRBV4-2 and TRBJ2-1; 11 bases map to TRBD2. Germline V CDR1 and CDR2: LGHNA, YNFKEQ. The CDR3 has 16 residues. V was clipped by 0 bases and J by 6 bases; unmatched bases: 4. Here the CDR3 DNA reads TGTGCCAGCAGCCAAGATCTAGCGGGAGGTTTCAATGAGCAGTTCTTC. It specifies CASSQDLAGGFNEQFF.

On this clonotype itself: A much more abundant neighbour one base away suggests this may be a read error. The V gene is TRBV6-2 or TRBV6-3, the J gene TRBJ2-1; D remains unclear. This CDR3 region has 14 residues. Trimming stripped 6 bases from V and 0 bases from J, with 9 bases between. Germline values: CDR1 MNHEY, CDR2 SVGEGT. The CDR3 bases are TGTGCCAGCAGCGTAGTGCACTCCTACAATGAGCAGTTCTTC. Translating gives CASSVVHSYNEQFF.

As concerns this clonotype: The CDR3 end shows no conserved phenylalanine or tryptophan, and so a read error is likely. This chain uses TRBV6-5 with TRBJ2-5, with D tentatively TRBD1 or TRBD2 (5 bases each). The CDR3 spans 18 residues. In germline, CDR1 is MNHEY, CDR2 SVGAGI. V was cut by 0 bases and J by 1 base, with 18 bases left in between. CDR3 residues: CASSYSHSQGRTQETQYL. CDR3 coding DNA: TGTGCCAGCAGTTACTCACATAGTCAGGGACGGACCCAAGAGACCCAGTACCTC.

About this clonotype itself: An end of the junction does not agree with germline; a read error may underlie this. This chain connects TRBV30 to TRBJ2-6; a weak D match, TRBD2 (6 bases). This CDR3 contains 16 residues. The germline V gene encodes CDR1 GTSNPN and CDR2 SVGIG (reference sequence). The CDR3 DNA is TGTGCCTGGGGTGTAGGCCCGGGGGCTGGGGCCAACGTCCTGACTTTC. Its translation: CAWGVGPGAGANVLTF.

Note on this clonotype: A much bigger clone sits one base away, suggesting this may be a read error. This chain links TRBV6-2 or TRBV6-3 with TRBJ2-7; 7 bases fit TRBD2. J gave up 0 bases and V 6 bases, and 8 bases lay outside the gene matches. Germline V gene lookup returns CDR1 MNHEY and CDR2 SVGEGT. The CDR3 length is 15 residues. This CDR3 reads CASRHTGTNSYEQYF. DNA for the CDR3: TGTGCCAGCAGACACACCGGGACTAACTCCTACGAGCAGTACTTC.

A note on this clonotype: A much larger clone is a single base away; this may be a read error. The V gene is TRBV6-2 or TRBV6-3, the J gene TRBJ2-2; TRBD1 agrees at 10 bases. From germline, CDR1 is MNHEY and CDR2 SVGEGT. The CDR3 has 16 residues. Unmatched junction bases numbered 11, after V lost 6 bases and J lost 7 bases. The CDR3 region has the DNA TGTGCCAGCAGACCGTCCGGGACAGGGGAAAGCGGGGAGCTGTTTTTT. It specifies CASRPSGTGESGELFF.

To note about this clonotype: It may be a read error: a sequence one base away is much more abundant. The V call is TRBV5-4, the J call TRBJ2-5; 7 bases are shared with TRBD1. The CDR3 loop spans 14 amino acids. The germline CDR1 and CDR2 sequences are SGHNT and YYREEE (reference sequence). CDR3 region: CASSAAGGQGTQYF. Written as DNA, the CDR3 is TGTGCCAGCAGCGCGGCAGGGGGTCAAGGGACCCAGTACTTC. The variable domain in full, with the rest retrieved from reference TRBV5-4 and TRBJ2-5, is ETGVTQSPTHLIKTRGQQVTLRCSSQSGHNTVSWYQQALGQGPQFIFQYYREEENGRGNFPPRFSGLQFPNYSSELNVNALELDDSALYLCASSAAGGQGTQYFGPGTRLLVL.

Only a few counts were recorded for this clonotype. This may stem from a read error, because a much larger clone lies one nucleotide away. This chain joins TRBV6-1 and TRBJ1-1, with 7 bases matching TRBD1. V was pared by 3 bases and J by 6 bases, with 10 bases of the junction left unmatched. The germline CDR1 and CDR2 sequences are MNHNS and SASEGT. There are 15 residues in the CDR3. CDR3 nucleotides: TGTGCCAGCAGTGATCGGGACAGTGGATGGGCTGAAGCTTTCTTT. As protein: CASSDRDSGWAEAFF.

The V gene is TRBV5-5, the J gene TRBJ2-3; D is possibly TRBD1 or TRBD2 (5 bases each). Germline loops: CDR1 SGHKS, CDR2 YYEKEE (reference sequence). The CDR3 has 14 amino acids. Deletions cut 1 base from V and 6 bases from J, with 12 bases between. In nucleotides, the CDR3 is TGTGCCAGCAGCTTGTCCTGGGACCGGGATACGCAGTATTTT. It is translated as CASSLSWDRDTQYF. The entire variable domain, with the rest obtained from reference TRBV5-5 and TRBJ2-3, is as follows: DAGVTQSPTHLIKTRGQQVTLRCSPISGHKSVSWYQQVLGQGPQFIFQYYEKEERGRGNFPDRFSARQFPNYSSELNVNALLLGDSALYLCASSLSWDRDTQYFGPGTRLTVL.

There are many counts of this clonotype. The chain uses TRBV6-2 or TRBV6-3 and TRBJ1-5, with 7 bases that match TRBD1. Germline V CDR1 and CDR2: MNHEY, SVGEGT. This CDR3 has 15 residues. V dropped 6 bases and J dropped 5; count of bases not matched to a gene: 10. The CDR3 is CASSLTGSRDQPQHF. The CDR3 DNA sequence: TGTGCCAGCAGCCTGACAGGGAGTCGGGATCAGCCCCAGCATTTT.

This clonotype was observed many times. CDR3 bases: TGTGCCATCAGTGATCGGGTGTCGGAGACCCAGTACTTC. The encoded protein is CAISDRVSETQYF. V and J are TRBV10-3 and TRBJ2-5, with no clear D. This CDR3 contains 13 residues. Trimming stripped 3 bases from V and 5 bases from J, with 10 bases between. Germline V gene lookup returns CDR1 ENHRY and CDR2 SYGVKD.

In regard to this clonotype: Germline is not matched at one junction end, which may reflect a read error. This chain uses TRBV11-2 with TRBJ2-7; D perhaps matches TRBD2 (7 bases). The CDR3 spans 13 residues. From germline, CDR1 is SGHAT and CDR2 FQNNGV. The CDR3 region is CASSFGGPYKQYF. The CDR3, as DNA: TGTGCCAGCAGCTTCGGGGGGCCCTACAAGCAATACTTC.

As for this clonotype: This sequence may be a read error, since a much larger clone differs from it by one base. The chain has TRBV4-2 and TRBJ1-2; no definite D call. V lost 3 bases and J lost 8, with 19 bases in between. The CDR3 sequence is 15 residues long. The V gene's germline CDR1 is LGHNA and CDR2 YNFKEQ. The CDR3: CASSQEVIVVGGYTF. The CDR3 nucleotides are TGTGCCAGCAGCCAGGAAGTAATCGTGGTGGGCGGCTACACCTTC.

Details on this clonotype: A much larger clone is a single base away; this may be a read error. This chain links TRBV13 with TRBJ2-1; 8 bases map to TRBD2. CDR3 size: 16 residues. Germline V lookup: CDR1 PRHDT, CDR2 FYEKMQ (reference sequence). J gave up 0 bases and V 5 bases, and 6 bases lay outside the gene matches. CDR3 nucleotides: TGTGCCAGCAGCGGCCGGGGGGGGAGCTCCTACAATGAGCAGTTCTTC. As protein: CASSGRGGSSYNEQFF.

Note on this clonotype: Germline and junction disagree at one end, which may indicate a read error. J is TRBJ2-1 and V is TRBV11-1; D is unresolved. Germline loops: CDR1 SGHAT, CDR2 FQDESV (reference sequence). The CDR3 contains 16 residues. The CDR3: CTSSLFDVSTYNEQIF. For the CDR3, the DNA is TGTACCAGCAGCTTATTTGATGTGTCAACTTACAATGAGCAGATCTTC.

CDR3 sequence: CASSLSGSNEQFF. CDR3 bases: TGTGCCAGCAGCTTAAGTGGATCCAATGAGCAGTTCTTC. The J gene is TRBJ2-1, the V gene TRBV7-9, with D hard to call. Trimming cost V 2 bases and J 6 bases, with 8 bases left between them. This CDR3 comprises 13 residues. The germline V gene has CDR1 SEHNR and CDR2 FQNEAQ (reference sequence).

In DNA form, the CDR3 reads TGTGCCAGCAGTTACGCCGGGGCCACATACGGGGAGCTGTTTTTT. It translates to CASSYAGATYGELFF. This rearrangement joins TRBV6-2 or TRBV6-3 to TRBJ2-2; D assignment may be TRBD1 or TRBD2 (5 bases each). V lost 2 bases, J lost 7 bases, and 14 bases lay in between. CDR1 and CDR2 (germline): MNHEY, SVGEGT. CDR3 length: 15 amino acids.

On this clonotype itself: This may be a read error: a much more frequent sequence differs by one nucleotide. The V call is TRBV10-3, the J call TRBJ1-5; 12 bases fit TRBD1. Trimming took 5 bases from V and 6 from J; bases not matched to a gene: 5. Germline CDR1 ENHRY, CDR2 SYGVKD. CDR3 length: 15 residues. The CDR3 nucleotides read TGTGCCATCAGTCCCGGGACAGGGGGCAGTCAGCCCCAGCATTTT. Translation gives CAISPGTGGSQPQHF.

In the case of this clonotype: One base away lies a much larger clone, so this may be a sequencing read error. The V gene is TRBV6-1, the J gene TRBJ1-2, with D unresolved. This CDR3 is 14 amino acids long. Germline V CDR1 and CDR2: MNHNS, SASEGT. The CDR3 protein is CASNETHGTYGYTF. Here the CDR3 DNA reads TGTGCCAGCAATGAAACTCACGGAACCTATGGCTACACCTTC.

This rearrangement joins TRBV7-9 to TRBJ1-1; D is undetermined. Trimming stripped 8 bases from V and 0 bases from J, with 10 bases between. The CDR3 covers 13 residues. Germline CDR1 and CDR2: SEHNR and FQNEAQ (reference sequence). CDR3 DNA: TGTGCCAGCGACCCGGACGTGAACACTGAAGCTTTCTTT. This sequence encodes CASDPDVNTEAFF.